The table lists the clone carrying this T cell receptor beta chain with a few counts. Antigen specificity is unknown. This sample is part of a study of T cell repertoires in cytomegalovirus infection. Looking at the study overall: TCR beta signatures that were public indicated CMV infection and matching HLA type.

Each CDR3 protein gets one entry after TCRdb re-called the reads with MiXCR. This sample has about 770,000 distinct CDR3 sequences; roughly 28% occur once, and the top ten carry about an eighth. Trimming took off 4 bases at V and 7 bases at J, with 15 bases between the two ends. CDR3 length: 14 residues. Germline CDR1 and CDR2: SGHKS and YYEKEE (reference sequence). Study-level results: In two of eight donors, the top clonotype was HLA-C-restricted CMV-specific.

The input for sequencing was cultured CD8+ T cells from PBMCs, taken from culture after CMV antigen stimulation. The rearrangement uses TRBV5-5 and TRBJ2-1; tentatively, D is TRBD2 (5 bases). The clonotype originates from a human donor in good health (CMV status not recorded). Some clones in this sample may be carry-over from other donors' samples. This CDR3 is CASSGELARNEQFF. The CDR3 DNA reads TGTGCCAGCAGCGGAGAGCTAGCTAGGAATGAGCAGTTCTTC.